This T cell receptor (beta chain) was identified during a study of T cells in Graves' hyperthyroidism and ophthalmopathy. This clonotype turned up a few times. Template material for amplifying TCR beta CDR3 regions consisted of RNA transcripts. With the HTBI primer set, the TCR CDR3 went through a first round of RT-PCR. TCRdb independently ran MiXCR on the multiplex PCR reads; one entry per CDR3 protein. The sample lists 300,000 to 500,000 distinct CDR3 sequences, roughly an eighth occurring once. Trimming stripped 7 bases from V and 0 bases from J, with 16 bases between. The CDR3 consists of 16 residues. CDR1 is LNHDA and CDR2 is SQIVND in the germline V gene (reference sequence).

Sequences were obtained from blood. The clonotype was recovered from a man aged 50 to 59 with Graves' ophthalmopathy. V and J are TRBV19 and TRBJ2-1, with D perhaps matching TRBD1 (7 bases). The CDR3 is CASNTAEGASYNEQFF. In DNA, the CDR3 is TGTGCCAGTAACACAGCGGAGGGGGCCTCCTACAATGAGCAGTTCTTC.